This TCR beta chain was captured by sequencing in a study of CD8+ T cells in alopecia areata. Study details: Those patients who were treated received oral tofacitinib, which was given at 5 to 10 mg twice daily for moderate-to-severe alopecia areata.

Reverse transcribed after extraction, RNA yielded cDNA as the sequencing template. The assay was immunoSEQ multiplex PCR, and TCRdb's table has in-frame clones only and misses some. This table holds about 220,000 clones, about three fifths found once. Described treatment: oral pan-JAK inhibitor, 5-10 mg twice daily. Germline trimming cut 6 bases from V and 3 bases from J; bases unmatched to any gene: 6. The CDR3 totals 15 residues. The germline gives CDR1 SNHLY, CDR2 FYNNEI. This specimen was CD4+ T cells sorted from blood, taken at week 4, from a patient treated with tofacitinib. The TCR was taken from a human donor with alopecia areata. V gene TRBV2 combines with J gene TRBJ2-7; 12 bases align to TRBD2. CDR3 DNA: TGTGCCAGCAGGCCCCTAGCGGGGGGGATCTACGAGCAGTACTTC. Its protein is CASRPLAGGIYEQYF.